One and the same sample provided the 15 T cell receptor beta chains below, sequenced in a study of blood T cell repertoires in COVID-19. Profiling relied on immunoSEQ multiplex PCR, and the TCRdb table lists in-frame clones only, not all of them. Seen here are 250,000 or so clones, about 90% observed once, and the top ten hold 0.85% to 0.95%. Material for sequencing was PBMCs or T cells enriched from blood (not recorded which). The receptors shown here come from a man over 45 who had been exposed to COVID-19.

Turning to this clone: At one end the junction does not follow the germline gene, possibly because of a read error. The chain is built from TRBV28 and TRBJ2-2; 9 nucleotides match TRBD1. The CDR3 runs to 15 residues. Germline V gives CDR1 MDHEN, CDR2 SYDVKM. CDR3 nucleotide sequence: TGTGCCAGCAGATTATCCGGGACAGGGACCGGGGAGCTGTTTTTT. It encodes CASRLSGTGTGELFF.

The V gene is TRBV5-4, the J gene TRBJ1-2; D uncertain. CDR1 is SGHNT and CDR2 is YYREEE in the germline V gene (reference sequence). CDR3 length: 13 residues. Trimming took 1 base from V and 1 from J, leaving 5 bases between them. The CDR3 region has the DNA TGTGCCAGCAGCTTGTCGCGTAACTATGGCTACACCTTC. It codes for CASSLSRNYGYTF.

The chain couples TRBV5-6 to TRBJ1-4; the D is unclear. The CDR3 length is 16 residues. Trimming pared 1 base from V and 7 bases from J, leaving 17 bases between. CDR1 is SGHDT, CDR2 YYEEEE, per germline. CDR3 nucleotides: TGTGCCAGCAGCTTGATTCGGGGATTGGGAAGTGAAAAACTGTTTTTT. Translated, it gives CASSLIRGLGSEKLFF.

The chain joins TRBV3-1 (or the pseudogene TRBV3-2) to TRBJ2-3; 13 bases line up with TRBD2. This CDR3 has 17 residues. Trimming cost V 1 base and J 5 bases; bases outside gene matches: 6. Germline V gene data show CDR1 as LGHDT and CDR2 as YNNKEL (reference sequence). DNA of the CDR3: TGTGCCAGCAGCCAAGTGACGGGACTAGCGGGAAAAGATACGCAGTATTTT. This sequence encodes CASSQVTGLAGKDTQYF.

V is TRBV18 and J is TRBJ2-1, with 9 bases lining up with TRBD1. J lost 4 bases, V lost 5 bases, and 6 bases had no gene match. Germline lookup yields CDR1 KGHSH and CDR2 LQKENI. This CDR3 is built from 15 residues. CDR3 residues: CASSTGTGLYNEQFF. In DNA form, the CDR3 reads TGTGCCAGCTCAACCGGGACAGGGTTATACAATGAGCAGTTCTTC.

V gene TRBV7-2 combines with J gene TRBJ1-3; TRBD1 aligns across 9 bases. Germline trimming cut 5 bases from V and 5 bases from J; bases unmatched to any gene: 7. Germline values: CDR1 SGHTA, CDR2 FQGNSA. CDR3 size: 15 residues. CDR3 region: CASSLDRGTRNTIYF. The CDR3 DNA is TGTGCCAGCAGCCTTGACAGGGGGACGAGAAACACCATATATTTT.

The V call is TRBV30, the J call TRBJ1-2; 8 positions agree with TRBD1. Germline trimming cut 8 bases from V and 3 bases from J; bases unmatched to any gene: 2. The V gene's germline CDR1 is GTSNPN and CDR2 SVGIG (reference sequence). This CDR3 has 11 amino acids. In DNA, the CDR3 is TGTGCCGGGGGACAGGACTATGGCTACACCTTC. Translating gives CAGGQDYGYTF.

The DNA of the CDR3 is TGTGCCACCAGCAGAGACGGTCTCCTGGACTATGGCTACACCTTC. As protein: CATSRDGLLDYGYTF. This chain joins TRBV15 and TRBJ1-2; the D is unclear. CDR3 length equals 15 residues. Germline values: CDR1 LNHNV, CDR2 YYDKDF (reference sequence). The ends were cut back, 0 bases at V and 3 bases at J, with 11 bases in the middle.

V gene TRBV7-2 combines with J gene TRBJ1-2, with 7 bases aligning to TRBD1. The J segment lost 4 bases and the V segment lost 3 bases, leaving 2 bases of the junction unmatched. Looked up from germline, CDR1 is SGHTA and CDR2 is FQGNSA. The CDR3 covers 13 residues. CDR3 DNA: TGTGCCAGCAGCTTGGGACAGCCCTATGGCTACACCTTC. Translation gives CASSLGQPYGYTF.

The chain carries TRBV5-1 and TRBJ1-1, with 9 positions matching TRBD1. CDR3 size: 16 residues. The germline CDR1 and CDR2 sequences are SGHRS and YFSETQ. Trimming cost V 1 base and J 4 bases; bases outside gene matches: 8. The CDR3 sequence is CASSLLTGGRGTEAFF. DNA of the CDR3: TGCGCCAGCAGCTTGTTAACAGGGGGCCGGGGCACTGAAGCTTTCTTT.

The rearrangement links TRBV24-1 to TRBJ1-2; 10 bases fit TRBD1. V lost 2 bases, J lost 5 bases, and 4 bases stayed unmatched. Germline V CDR1 and CDR2: KGHDR, SFDVKD. This CDR3 spans 15 amino acids. Here the CDR3 reads CATSDSGTGAYGYTF. CDR3 DNA: TGTGCCACCAGTGATTCCGGGACAGGGGCTTATGGCTACACCTTC.

This rearrangement joins TRBV10-2 to TRBJ1-5; 9 bases match TRBD1. V was pared by 3 bases and J by 9 bases, with 9 bases of the junction left unmatched. The CDR3 runs to 15 residues. Germline CDR1 WSHSY, CDR2 SAAADI. As DNA, the CDR3 is TGCGCCAGCAGTGAATGGACAGGGGACAATGTGCCCCAGCATTTT. Translated: CASSEWTGDNVPQHF.

The rearrangement uses TRBV9 and TRBJ2-3; D is undetermined. CDR1 SGDLS and CDR2 YYNGEE come from the germline V gene. Between the trimmed V and J ends, which lost 3 bases and 2 bases, there was a span of 13 bases. The CDR3 runs 15 residues. Here the CDR3 DNA reads TGTGCCAGCAGCGGAGTAGTTTTATCCACAGATACGCAGTATTTT. Translating it yields CASSGVVLSTDTQYF.

The rearrangement uses TRBV6-5 and TRBJ2-5, with 10 bases aligning to TRBD2. This CDR3 spans 16 amino acids. The V and J ends lost 4 bases and 4 bases, in that order; junction bases with no gene match: 9. Germline CDR1 reads MNHEY; CDR2 reads SVGAGI. The CDR3 coding sequence is TGTGCCAGCAGTTGGAGTCTAGCGGGAGCTAGAGAGACCCAGTACTTC. Encoded protein: CASSWSLAGARETQYF.

This sequence joins TRBV10-3 and TRBJ1-3; 8 bases fit TRBD1. The trim removed 10 bases at V and 7 bases at J, leaving 6 bases unmatched. Germline V CDR1 and CDR2: ENHRY, SYGVKD. This CDR3 has 12 amino acids. The CDR3 region is CATKTGENTIYF. The CDR3 bases are TGTGCCACCAAGACAGGGGAGAACACCATATATTTT.